Presented here are 24 T cell receptor beta chains from one specimen sequenced in a study of neoadjuvant anti-PD-1 for oral cavity cancer. TCRdb keeps only in-frame clones here, not all; method: immunoSEQ multiplex PCR. The sample includes 9,500 to 15,000 clones, 71% seen only once; the top ten take roughly 2.5%. Time point denoted: after neoadjuvant nivolumab, at surgical resection. The sequences come from PBMCs, collected after nivolumab (anti-PD-1) treatment. The receptors here all came from a person aged 40 to 85 with oral cavity squamous cell carcinoma.

V gene TRBV11-3 combines with J gene TRBJ2-2, with D perhaps matching TRBD1 (5 bases). Germline V gene lookup returns CDR1 SGHNT and CDR2 YENEEA. V dropped 5 bases and J dropped 9 bases, with 13 bases sitting between them. The CDR3 is 13 residues long. CDR3 sequence (DNA): TGTGCCAGCAGCCGAATTCCAGGGCGGGAGCTGTTTTTT. Translation gives CASSRIPGRELFF. The variable domain in full, with the rest retrieved from reference TRBV11-3 and TRBJ2-2, is EAGVVQSPRYKIIEKKQPVAFWCNPISGHNTLYWYLQNLGQGPELLIRYENEEAVDDSQLPKDRFSAERLKGVDSTLKIQPAELGDSAVYLCASSRIPGRELFFGEGSRLTVL.

This clone was seen a few times. The chain employs TRBV9 and TRBJ1-2; D gene unclear. Germline CDR1 SGDLS, CDR2 YYNGEE. Trimming stripped 4 bases from V and 7 bases from J, with 11 bases between. This CDR3 spans 12 amino acids. The CDR3 DNA sequence: TGTGCCAGCAGCTCACTGAGGAGTGGCTACACCTTC. This encodes CASSSLRSGYTF.

The V call is TRBV19, the J call TRBJ2-7; a possible D gene is TRBD1 (6 bases). The V and J ends lost 3 bases and 5 bases respectively, with 17 bases between them. Germline CDR1 LNHDA, CDR2 SQIVND (reference sequence). This CDR3 has 15 residues. In DNA form, the CDR3 reads TGTGCCAGTAGTATGTGGGACACCGACACCGACGAGCAGTACTTC. This encodes CASSMWDTDTDEQYF.

V usage is TRBV11-1 and J usage is TRBJ2-1; the D gene could be TRBD1 or TRBD2 (6 bases each). The germline gives CDR1 SGHAT, CDR2 FQDESV (reference sequence). Trimming pared 7 bases from V and 0 bases from J, leaving 19 bases between. This CDR3 comprises 17 residues. The CDR3 nucleotides are TGTGCCAGCATTAATCGAGGGGGGCTTAGCTCCTACAATGAGCAGTTCTTC. The encoded protein is CASINRGGLSSYNEQFF. Full variable domain (remainder filled in from reference TRBV11-1 and TRBJ2-1): EAEVAQSPRYKITEKSQAVAFWCDPISGHATLYWYRQILGQGPELLVQFQDESVVDDSQLPKDRFSAERLKGVDSTLKIQPAELGDSAMYLCASINRGGLSSYNEQFFGPGTRLTVL.

This clone was counted between two and nine times. The V gene is TRBV25-1, the J gene TRBJ1-1, with D possibly matching TRBD1 (5 bases). Germline values: CDR1 MGHDK, CDR2 SYGVNS. This CDR3 has 13 residues. Trimming removed 8 bases at V and 8 bases at J, with 18 bases between. CDR3 DNA: TGTGCCAGCGCCCGGGTGGGGGATCGCGAAGCTTTCTTT. Amino acid sequence: CASARVGDREAFF.

This clone appeared a single time. This chain connects TRBV5-6 to TRBJ1-5; D perhaps matches TRBD1 (5 bases). This CDR3 contains 14 residues. V gave up 3 bases and J gave up 1 base, with 8 bases separating them. In germline, CDR1 is SGHDT, CDR2 YYEEEE. CDR3 coding DNA: TGTGCCAGCAGCTCAGGGTTGAGCAATCAGCCCCAGCATTTT. It encodes CASSSGLSNQPQHF.

V is TRBV29-1 and J is TRBJ2-7; D ambiguous. Germline CDR1 and CDR2: SQVTM and ANQGSEA. This CDR3 contains 11 residues. Deletions cut 5 bases from V and 0 bases from J, with 5 bases between. The CDR3 bases are TGCAGCGTTCGGAGCTCCTACGAGCAGTACTTC. It specifies CSVRSSYEQYF.

CDR3 sequence reads: CASSEGVNEKLFF. For the CDR3, the DNA is TGTGCCAGCAGTGAAGGGGTAAATGAAAAACTGTTTTTT. This sequence joins TRBV6-1 and TRBJ1-4, with unresolved D. The ends were cut back, 1 base at V and 5 bases at J, with 5 bases in the middle. The CDR3 runs 13 residues. CDR1 is MNHNS, CDR2 SASEGT, per germline.

The rearrangement joins TRBV7-3 to TRBJ2-1, with no clear D. This CDR3 has 21 residues. V lost 1 base, J lost 0 bases, and 25 bases lay in between. Germline V gene data show CDR1 as SGHTA and CDR2 as FQGTGA. The CDR3 loop is CASSLKPSTNLGRSSYNEQFF. The CDR3 DNA reads TGTGCCAGCAGCTTAAAACCGAGTACCAACCTTGGTAGGAGCTCCTACAATGAGCAGTTCTTC.

This sequence joins TRBV14 and TRBJ2-3, with D tentatively TRBD2 (6 bases). The germline V and J ends were trimmed by 6 bases and 5 bases, with 21 bases remaining between them. The CDR3 is 16 amino acids. Germline values: CDR1 SGHDN, CDR2 FVKESK. The CDR3 reads CASSPGSGVIGDTQYF. DNA of the CDR3: TGTGCCAGCAGTCCCGGGTCGGGGGTCATTGGAGATACGCAGTATTTT.

The rearrangement uses TRBV7-8 and TRBJ1-4, with a tentative D call TRBD1 (5 bases). Germline-derived CDR1 and CDR2 are SGHVS and FQNEAQ. V dropped 4 bases and J dropped 8 bases, with 11 bases sitting between them. The CDR3 runs 13 residues. CDR3 nucleotides: TGTGCCAGCAGCTCCCGGGACCTCGAAAAACTGTTTTTT. Translated, it gives CASSSRDLEKLFF.

This chain uses TRBV5-1 with TRBJ1-3, with 8 bases that match TRBD1. CDR1 and CDR2 from the germline V gene are SGHRS and YFSETQ. V dropped 4 bases and J dropped 4; count of bases not matched to a gene: 10. This CDR3 is 16 amino acids long. The CDR3: CASSAQTGATGNTIYF. The CDR3 DNA sequence: TGCGCCAGCAGCGCCCAGACAGGGGCAACGGGAAACACCATATATTTT.

The rearrangement links TRBV7-9 to TRBJ2-5, with 7 bases aligning to TRBD2. The CDR3 sequence is 14 residues long. Trimming took 5 bases from V and 2 from J; bases not matched to a gene: 5. CDR1 is SEHNR, CDR2 FQNEAQ, per germline (reference sequence). The CDR3 region is CASSHLGRQETQYF. The CDR3 DNA follows: TGTGCCAGCAGCCACCTCGGGAGGCAAGAGACCCAGTACTTC.

This clone was seen a handful of times. The gene calls are TRBV7-3 and TRBJ1-1; D possibly corresponds to TRBD1 (6 bases). The CDR3 totals 13 residues. Looked up from germline, CDR1 is SGHTA and CDR2 is FQGTGA. Trimming took off 5 bases at V and 6 bases at J, with 13 bases between the two ends. As DNA, the CDR3 is TGTGCCAGCAGCCCACACAGGGACGCTGAAGCTTTCTTT. Translating it yields CASSPHRDAEAFF.

This clone was detected only once. The J gene is TRBJ2-7, the V gene TRBV4-2; D remains unclear. From germline, CDR1 is LGHNA and CDR2 YNFKEQ. This CDR3 has 13 residues. V was pared by 1 base and J by 3 bases, with 7 bases between. CDR3 loop: CASSQARNYEQYF. CDR3 DNA: TGTGCCAGCAGCCAAGCCAGAAACTACGAGCAGTACTTC.

CDR3 loop: CATGRTSGILVTGELFF. The DNA of the CDR3 is TGTGCCACCGGGAGGACTAGCGGGATTTTGGTCACCGGGGAGCTGTTTTTT. This chain uses TRBV10-3 with TRBJ2-2; 12 bases align to TRBD2. The V gene end was trimmed by 10 bases and the J gene end by 4 bases; junction bases not matched to a gene: 13. Germline lookup yields CDR1 ENHRY and CDR2 SYGVKD. CDR3 length equals 17 residues.

This chain connects TRBV6-1 to TRBJ2-5; D not resolved. The CDR3 loop spans 17 amino acids. V was clipped by 1 base and J by 1 base, with 16 bases between them. Germline V gives CDR1 MNHNS, CDR2 SASEGT. CDR3 DNA sequence: TGTGCCAGCAGTGAAGGGGTGTGGGCATCAGTCCAAGAGACCCAGTACTTC. This sequence encodes CASSEGVWASVQETQYF.

In DNA, the CDR3 is TGTGCCAGCAGTGAGTCCGACACCGGGGAGCTGTTTTTT. Encoded protein: CASSESDTGELFF. The V call is TRBV2, the J call TRBJ2-2; D is undetermined. The CDR3 is 13 amino acids. The ends were cut back, 3 bases at V and 3 bases at J, with 5 bases in the middle. Germline V lookup: CDR1 SNHLY, CDR2 FYNNEI.

This clone was detected only a few times. This rearrangement joins TRBV29-1 to TRBJ1-1, with TRBD1 identical over 9 bases. The CDR3 length is 13 residues. The V gene's germline CDR1 is SQVTM and CDR2 ANQGSEA. The V and J ends lost 5 bases and 3 bases, in that order; junction bases with no gene match: 4. CDR3 sequence reads: CSVQRDRDTEAFF. As DNA, the CDR3 is TGCAGCGTTCAGAGGGACAGGGACACTGAAGCTTTCTTT.

This rearrangement joins TRBV21-1 to TRBJ2-7; the DNA was not used to check the table's D call, TRBD1. TRBV21-1 is designated a pseudogene. This CDR3 is built from 12 residues. DNA for the CDR3: TGTGCCAGCAGCCCCCAGTTTCACGAGCAGTACTTC. This encodes CASSPQFHEQYF.

This clone was detected a few times. The chain recombines TRBV27 with TRBJ1-6; D unclear. V was shortened by 4 bases and J by 0 bases, with 4 bases between the two germline ends. This CDR3 comprises 14 residues. From germline, CDR1 is MNHEY and CDR2 SMNVEV (reference sequence). The CDR3 reads CASSWSSYNSPLHF. The CDR3 DNA follows: TGTGCCAGCAGTTGGAGCTCCTATAATTCACCCCTCCACTTT.

This chain joins TRBV2 and TRBJ1-4; 9 bases are shared with TRBD1. Trimming cost V 7 bases and J 8 bases; bases outside gene matches: 8. The CDR3 has 14 residues. Germline V gene lookup returns CDR1 SNHLY and CDR2 FYNNEI. CDR3 bases: TGTGCCAGCAAGGGGACAGGGTGGGAGGAAAAACTGTTTTTT. It translates to CASKGTGWEEKLFF.

The V call is TRBV27, the J call TRBJ2-7, with D perhaps assigned TRBD1 or TRBD2 (5 bases each). CDR1 is MNHEY, CDR2 SMNVEV, per germline (reference sequence). V lost 3 bases, J lost 5 bases, and 11 bases lay in between. The CDR3 contains 13 residues. CDR3 sequence (DNA): TGTGCCAGCAGTTTCACGGGGCCCCACGAGCAGTACTTC. Protein sequence: CASSFTGPHEQYF.

V usage is TRBV18 and J usage is TRBJ2-7; D perhaps matches TRBD2 (6 bases). V lost 3 bases to trimming and J lost 3 bases, with 9 bases between them. Germline assignment: CDR1 KGHSH and CDR2 LQKENI. CDR3 length: 13 residues. CDR3 loop: CASSPSGGYEQYF. The CDR3 nucleotides read TGTGCCAGCTCACCTAGCGGAGGCTACGAGCAGTACTTC.